Each of the 23 T cell receptor beta chains below was sequenced from the same sample in a study of T cell responses to AZD1222 COVID-19 vaccine. Sequenced by immunoSEQ multiplex PCR; TCRdb stores in-frame clones only, minus some. The sample shows more than 110,000 clones, nearly 95% of them seen only once. Here the sequenced sample was peripheral blood, taken on day 0 of AZD1222 vaccination. All receptors derive from an adult in good health.

The J gene is TRBJ2-3, the V gene TRBV20-1; no firm D call. The CDR3 is 11 residues long. The V end lost 0 bases, the J end lost 5 bases, and 3 bases lay between the germline ends. Germline values: CDR1 DFQATT, CDR2 SNEGSKA (reference sequence). The CDR3 DNA is TGCAGTGCTAGAGATATAGATACGCAGTATTTT. It encodes CSARDIDTQYF.

The rearrangement links TRBV9 to TRBJ1-3, with TRBD1 matching 11 bases. V shed 3 bases, J shed 7 bases, and the junction held 9 bases outside the gene matches. The germline CDR1 and CDR2 sequences are SGDLS and YYNGEE. The CDR3 spans 16 residues. CDR3 residues: CASSATWTGGANTIYF. The CDR3 nucleotides read TGTGCCAGCAGCGCTACCTGGACAGGGGGCGCGAACACCATATATTTT. The full variable domain, in which reference TRBV9 and TRBJ1-3 provide the parts outside the CDR3, is DSGVTQTPKHLITATGQRVTLRCSPRSGDLSVYWYQQSLDQGLQFLIQYYNGEERAKGNILERFSAQQFPDLHSELNLSSLELGDSALYFCASSATWTGGANTIYFGEGSWLTVV.

The V gene is TRBV5-1, the J gene TRBJ2-7; 12 positions match TRBD2. The length of the CDR3 is 14 residues. V dropped 7 bases and J dropped 4; count of bases not matched to a gene: 6. CDR1 and CDR2 from the germline V gene are SGHRS and YFSETQ. CDR3 in amino acids: CASHWTSGAYEQYF. Written as DNA, the CDR3 is TGCGCCAGCCACTGGACTAGCGGGGCGTACGAGCAGTACTTC.

CDR3 region: CASSFLAGDGEQYF. CDR3 DNA: TGCGCCAGCAGCTTCTTAGCGGGAGACGGGGAGCAGTACTTC. The chain has TRBV5-1 and TRBJ2-7; 9 bases line up with TRBD2. The CDR3 has 14 amino acids. V lost 2 bases to trimming and J lost 7 bases; unmatched junction nucleotides: 7. CDR1 is SGHRS and CDR2 is YFSETQ in the germline V gene.

The rearrangement uses TRBV29-1 and TRBJ2-7, with 9 bases that match TRBD2. The CDR3 contains 14 residues. V gave up 3 bases and J gave up 2 bases; unmatched junction bases: 5. Germline loops: CDR1 SQVTM, CDR2 ANQGSEA. The CDR3 DNA is TGCAGCGTTGAGCCAGCGGGAGGCCCCTACGAGCAGTACTTC. The encoded protein is CSVEPAGGPYEQYF.

The chain employs TRBV30 and TRBJ2-2; 9 positions match TRBD2. CDR1 and CDR2 (germline): GTSNPN, SVGIG (reference sequence). The CDR3 contains 15 residues. V shed 5 bases, J shed 4 bases, and the junction held 8 bases outside the gene matches. DNA of the CDR3: TGTGCCTGGGGTATAGCGGGAGTGAGCACCGGGGAGCTGTTTTTT. Encoded protein: CAWGIAGVSTGELFF.

The rearrangement links TRBV19 to TRBJ1-2, with D maybe TRBD1 (6 bases). This CDR3 contains 14 residues. V was shortened by 5 bases and J by 4 bases, with 14 bases between the two germline ends. Looked up from germline, CDR1 is LNHDA and CDR2 is SQIVND (reference sequence). CDR3 nucleotides: TGTGCCAGTAGTTCGGTGGGGGGCGGCTATGGCTACACCTTC. Translating gives CASSSVGGGYGYTF. The full variable domain, with the rest looked up from reference TRBV19 and TRBJ1-2, is DGGITQSPKYLFRKEGQNVTLSCEQNLNHDAMYWYRQDPGQGLRLIYYSQIVNDFQKGDIAEGYSVSREKKESFPLTVTSAQKNPTAFYLCASSSVGGGYGYTFGSGTRLTVV.

The DNA for the CDR3 is TGTGCCAGCAGCTTAACGACCGCTGGTAATGCGGCGCAGTATTTT. Translated: CASSLTTAGNAAQYF. The V call is TRBV7-3, the J call TRBJ2-3; D not certain. Between the trimmed V and J ends, which lost 0 bases and 10 bases, there was a span of 17 bases. CDR1 is SGHTA and CDR2 is FQGTGA in the germline V gene. CDR3 length: 15 amino acids.

The V and J genes are TRBV6-5 and TRBJ2-1; 9 bases are a match to TRBD1. The CDR3 consists of 15 residues. Per the germline V gene, CDR1 is MNHEY and CDR2 is SVGAGI. V lost 5 bases, J lost 8 bases, and 10 bases stayed unmatched. The CDR3 protein is CASSPRTGEIDEQFF. The CDR3, as DNA: TGTGCCAGCAGTCCTAGGACAGGGGAGATTGATGAGCAGTTCTTC.

As regards this clone: This sample includes further DNA sequences coding for the same CDR3. J is TRBJ2-1 and V is TRBV7-9; TRBD2 matches at 12 bases. Germline CDR1 and CDR2: SEHNR and FQNEAQ (reference sequence). CDR3 length: 14 amino acids. J was trimmed by 7 bases and V by 5 bases; bases with no gene match: 3. The CDR3 sequence: CASSRLAGDNEQFF. CDR3 in DNA: TGTGCCAGCAGCCGACTAGCGGGAGATAATGAGCAGTTCTTC.

The gene calls are TRBV3-1 (or the pseudogene TRBV3-2) and TRBJ2-1; TRBD2 matches 10 bases. The CDR3 runs to 19 residues. The germline CDR1 and CDR2 sequences are LGHDT and YNNKEL (reference sequence). V was pared by 0 bases and J by 7 bases, with 15 bases of the junction left unmatched. CDR3 nucleotides: TGTGCCAGCAGCCAAGAGTCGCAGCGGGAGGGCGGGGGGAGGAATGAGCAGTTCTTC. Protein product: CASSQESQREGGGRNEQFF.

J is TRBJ1-5 and V is TRBV2; D gene ambiguous. The CDR3 spans 13 residues. The germline gives CDR1 SNHLY, CDR2 FYNNEI. The V end lost 4 bases, the J end lost 2 bases, and 6 bases lay between the germline ends. The CDR3 spells CASSGRGNQPQHF. The DNA of the CDR3 is TGTGCCAGCAGTGGTAGGGGCAATCAGCCCCAGCATTTT.

The chain recombines TRBV6-5 with TRBJ1-3, with D unresolved. CDR3 length equals 15 residues. The germline V gene encodes CDR1 MNHEY and CDR2 SVGAGI. V was trimmed by 5 bases and J by 3 bases, leaving 14 bases between them. The CDR3 loop is CASSPTIGDGNTIYF. The CDR3 coding sequence is TGTGCCAGCAGTCCCACCATTGGGGATGGAAACACCATATATTTT.

This chain links TRBV5-1 with TRBJ2-7; the D is unclear. The CDR3 is 12 amino acids. The V gene lost 0 bases and the J gene lost 3 bases, with 4 bases spanning the gap. Germline CDR1 SGHRS, CDR2 YFSETQ. The CDR3 reads CASSLDYYEQYF. The CDR3 DNA follows: TGCGCCAGCAGCTTGGATTACTACGAGCAGTACTTC.

V gene TRBV5-1 combines with J gene TRBJ1-3; D unclear. Germline loops: CDR1 SGHRS, CDR2 YFSETQ. The CDR3 extends over 16 amino acids. V was shortened by 0 bases and J by 0 bases, with 10 bases between the two germline ends. CDR3 region: CASSLVGPYSGNTIYF. The CDR3 region has the DNA TGCGCCAGCAGCTTGGTGGGCCCCTACTCTGGAAACACCATATATTTT.

The chain is built from TRBV28 and TRBJ1-4, with a weak D call TRBD1 (5 bases). Per germline, CDR1 MDHEN and CDR2 SYDVKM. The V end lost 6 bases, the J end lost 6 bases, and 11 bases lay between the germline ends. CDR3 length: 13 residues. The CDR3, as DNA: TGTGCCAGCAGAAACTCCAGGGATGAAAAACTGTTTTTT. Its protein product is CASRNSRDEKLFF.

A few counts support this clone. The chain uses TRBV3-1 (or the pseudogene TRBV3-2) and TRBJ2-3; 7 nucleotides match TRBD1. The CDR3 runs 18 residues. Germline CDR1 reads LGHDT; CDR2 reads YNNKEL (reference sequence). V lost 0 bases, J lost 6 bases, and 15 bases stayed unmatched. In DNA form, the CDR3 reads TGTGCCAGCAGCCAAGATCTAGGGACAGCAAATATTGGGGATACGCAGTATTTT. Protein product: CASSQDLGTANIGDTQYF.

V is TRBV19 and J is TRBJ2-1; D is uncertain. The V and J ends lost 3 bases and 0 bases respectively, with 9 bases between them. The germline gives CDR1 LNHDA, CDR2 SQIVND (reference sequence). The CDR3 has 15 residues. CDR3 in amino acids: CASSILGASYNEQFF. DNA for the CDR3: TGTGCCAGTAGTATTCTCGGAGCCTCCTACAATGAGCAGTTCTTC.

The chain carries TRBV18 and TRBJ2-1; D is tentatively TRBD1 or TRBD2 (6 bases each). This CDR3 is 16 amino acids long. Trimming cost V 4 bases and J 4 bases, with 17 bases left between them. Germline V gene lookup returns CDR1 KGHSH and CDR2 LQKENI. The chain's CDR3 is CASSQGGGGGYNEQFF. As DNA, the CDR3 is TGTGCCAGCTCACAGGGAGGAGGAGGGGGATACAATGAGCAGTTCTTC.

The chain has TRBV28 and TRBJ2-2; 9 nucleotides agree with TRBD2. The CDR3 consists of 16 residues. CDR1 is MDHEN, CDR2 SYDVKM, per germline. The V gene end was trimmed by 2 bases and the J gene end by 4 bases; junction bases not matched to a gene: 5. The CDR3 sequence is CASSLRREGRTGELFF. Here the CDR3 DNA reads TGTGCCAGCAGTTTAAGGCGGGAGGGCCGCACCGGGGAGCTGTTTTTT. Together with reference TRBV28 and TRBJ2-2, the CDR3 gives the full variable domain: DVKVTQSSRYLVKRTGEKVFLECVQDMDHENMFWYRQDPGLGLRLIYFSYDVKMKEKGDIPEGYSVSREKKERFSLILESASTNQTSMYLCASSLRREGRTGELFFGEGSRLTVL.

J is TRBJ1-1 and V is TRBV18, with D maybe TRBD1 (6 bases). Trimming took off 3 bases at V and 5 bases at J, with 13 bases between the two ends. CDR1 is KGHSH and CDR2 is LQKENI in the germline V gene. The length of the CDR3 is 14 residues. CDR3 sequence: CASSPSGAETEAFF. DNA for the CDR3: TGTGCCAGCTCACCTTCGGGGGCGGAGACTGAAGCTTTCTTT.

This chain uses TRBV19 with TRBJ2-7; D perhaps matches TRBD1 (6 bases). CDR3 length: 14 residues. CDR1 LNHDA and CDR2 SQIVND come from the germline V gene (reference sequence). The ends were cut back, 6 bases at V and 3 bases at J, with 15 bases in the middle. The chain's CDR3 is CASSMDRSNYEQYF. CDR3 in DNA: TGTGCCAGTAGCATGGACAGAAGCAACTACGAGCAGTACTTC.

The chain carries TRBV29-1 and TRBJ1-1; 7 nucleotides line up with TRBD1. CDR3 length: 15 residues. The V and J ends lost 0 bases and 9 bases, in that order; junction bases with no gene match: 13. Germline V gene lookup returns CDR1 SQVTM and CDR2 ANQGSEA. The CDR3 is CSVEDPLKDRVKAFF. For the CDR3, the DNA is TGCAGCGTTGAAGACCCCCTTAAAGACAGGGTTAAAGCTTTCTTT.